This T cell receptor beta chain was sequenced in a study of T-cell reconstitution after alpha-beta-depleted transplantation in children. Whole-study findings and limits: T-cell counts and diversity at one year following transplant were attributed mainly to newly produced T cells.

This clonotype was observed many times. Its antigen is as yet unknown. Preparation of the TCRbeta library used unique molecular identifiers. Via MiXCR, TCRdb re-called the PCR reads, giving one row per CDR3 protein. The profile shows 330,000 or so distinct CDR3 sequences, over 7% of them singletons. J lost 7 bases, V lost 2 bases, and 6 bases had no gene match. CDR1 MNHEY and CDR2 SVGAGI come from the germline V gene. This CDR3 has 14 amino acids. The chain joins TRBV6-5 to TRBJ1-2, with TRBD1 matching over 8 bases. This material consisted of peripheral blood, taken 360 days after TCRalphabeta/CD19-depleted stem cell transplant. This TCR was sampled from a female patient aged 2-9 years who had a stem cell transplant for Fanconi anemia, so the T cells may come from the graft donor. The CDR3 loop is CASSYARGLGGYTF. The CDR3 nucleotides read TGTGCCAGCAGTTACGCCAGGGGGCTAGGTGGCTACACCTTC.